The present T cell receptor (beta chain) was sequenced within a study of cytomegalovirus exposure and HLA in healthy donors. Study overall: In an earlier analysis, 95 million to 140 million unique TCR beta sequences were found from 150 million to 200 million T cells. Of over 350 genotyped donors, more than 75% grouped in the Caucasian-associated ancestry cluster.

This clone was observed a few times. Its antigen is currently unknown. This CDR3 is 18 amino acids long. Germline values: CDR1 ENHRY, CDR2 SYGVKD. Losses at the gene ends were 7 bases for V and 2 bases for J; bases not matched to a gene: 16. Primers for the PCR totalled 60 Vbeta and 13 Jbeta. In the original processing: Approximately 11 million of the about 80 million unique TCR beta chains counted in a later analysis were shared. Clones were sequenced by immunoSEQ multiplex PCR, and TCRdb holds only the in-frame ones, with some missing. V and J calls and clone size are given by that table; D and trimming were obtained from the DNA. The sample lists around 160,000 clones, about 80% occurring once. Findings and caveats of the study: Clonal expansion was found to be greater in HLA-associated TCR beta chains than in equally common others in a later analysis.

This clonotype originated in a man aged 50 to 59 in good health and CMV-seropositive. This chain joins TRBV10-3 and TRBJ2-7; 11 nucleotides align to TRBD2. Specimen: PBMCs. This CDR3 reads CAITPNRLGLADPYEQYF. The CDR3 DNA reads TGTGCCATCACTCCGAACCGTTTGGGACTAGCGGACCCCTACGAGCAGTACTTC.